These T cell receptor beta chains were read from a single sample in a study of regulatory T cells in long-lasting Graves disease. TCRdb ran MiXCR on the multiplex PCR reads and lists one entry per CDR3 protein. The data contain almost 350,000 distinct CDR3 sequences, 15% to 20% of them singletons. Sequences were derived from peripheral blood mononuclear cells (PBMCs), sampled when the disease was refractory, from a patient treated with antithyroid drugs. Every receptor here comes from a female donor with Graves disease. CDR3s include the opening cysteine and the closing phenylalanine or tryptophan. The D gene is left open where the match is weak. For some rows the clone size is stated as once, few or many, or as a class when expanded; others skip it.

cdr3_aa	cdr3_nt	d_call	clone_size	v_call	j_call
CASSIDRGTGRTQPQHF	TGTGCCAGTAGTATAGATCGGGGGACAGGGCGGACTCAGCCCCAGCATTTT	TRBD1	few	TRBV19	TRBJ1-5
CASRQTDLYGYTF	TGTGCCAGCAGACAGACGGATCTCTATGGCTACACCTTC	NA	many	TRBV6-1	TRBJ1-2
CASSRRLDEQYF	TGTGCCAGCAGTCGAAGGTTGGACGAGCAGTACTTC	NA	many	TRBV27	TRBJ2-7
CASSEGVSGTEAFF	TGTGCCAGCAGTGAAGGGGTTTCCGGCACTGAAGCTTTCTTT	NA	many	TRBV2	TRBJ1-1
CSARGGSNYGYTF	TGCAGTGCTAGAGGGGGGTCGAACTATGGCTACACCTTC	NA	many	TRBV20-1	TRBJ1-2
CASRGGHSNQPQHF	TGTGCCAGCAGAGGCGGACATAGCAATCAGCCCCAGCATTTT	NA	many	TRBV2	TRBJ1-5
CASSLEGGTTPLHF	TGTGCCAGCAGCTTAGAAGGCGGGACAACTCCCCTCCACTTT	NA	many	TRBV7-9	TRBJ1-6
CASSYQNGQGAKNIQYF	TGTGCCAGCAGTTACCAAAACGGACAGGGGGCCAAAAACATTCAGTACTTC	TRBD1	many	TRBV6-2/TRBV6-3	TRBJ2-4
CASSLQGSNTEAFF	TGTGCCAGCAGCTTACAGGGGTCGAACACTGAAGCTTTCTTT	NA	many	TRBV7-3	TRBJ1-1
CASSPSGGLNQPQHF	TGTGCCAGCAGTCCCTCCGGGGGGCTGAATCAGCCCCAGCATTTT	NA	NA	TRBV27	TRBJ1-5
CAWTKSGTVNTEAFF	TGTGCCTGGACCAAGAGTGGAACGGTGAACACTGAAGCTTTCTTT	NA	many	TRBV30	TRBJ1-1
CASSQPGTATDTQYF	TGTGCCAGCAGCCAACCAGGGACGGCCACAGATACGCAGTATTTT	NA	once	TRBV3-1	TRBJ2-3
CASSLDRGILYEQYF	TGTGCCAGCAGTTTAGACAGGGGGATCCTCTACGAGCAGTACTTC	TRBD1	NA	TRBV27	TRBJ2-7
CASSLGGGGDTQYF	TGTGCCAGCAGCTTAGGTGGGGGGGGAGATACGCAGTATTTT	TRBD2	few	TRBV7-2	TRBJ2-3
CASRTGTTEAFF	TGTGCCAGCAGGACGGGTACCACTGAAGCTTTCTTT	NA	many	TRBV12-3/TRBV12-4	TRBJ1-1
CASSLSGGTGEQYF	TGTGCCAGCAGTTTATCTGGGGGAACGGGCGAGCAGTACTTC	NA	many	TRBV28	TRBJ2-7
CASSYADQAGWEKLFF	TGTGCCAGCAGTTATGCCGACCAGGCCGGTTGGGAAAAACTGTTTTTT	NA	few	TRBV6-5	TRBJ1-4
CASSYKLLGDYEQYF	TGTGCCAGCAGCTATAAATTACTCGGGGACTACGAGCAGTACTTC	NA	few	TRBV5-6	TRBJ2-7
CASSPSRRGSSYEQYF	TGTGCCAGCAGCCCCTCGCGTAGGGGGAGCTCCTACGAGCAGTACTTC	NA	few	TRBV7-9	TRBJ2-7
CATSRAGGVSEQYF	TGTGCCACCAGCAGAGCGGGAGGTGTATCCGAGCAGTACTTC	TRBD2	few	TRBV15	TRBJ2-7
CASGLGLEHTQYF	TGTGCTAGTGGTTTAGGACTAGAGCATACGCAGTATTTT	TRBD2	NA	TRBV12-5	TRBJ2-3
CSARDRTNTGELFF	TGCAGTGCTAGGGACAGGACGAACACCGGGGAGCTGTTTTTT	TRBD1	few	TRBV20-1	TRBJ2-2
CASSQDEQGLDTEAFF	TGCGCCAGCAGCCAAGATGAACAGGGTCTTGACACTGAAGCTTTCTTT	NA	NA	TRBV4-3	TRBJ1-1
CASSAQGRSEQYF	TGCGCCAGCAGTGCCCAAGGTCGGTCCGAGCAGTACTTC	NA	many	TRBV10-1	TRBJ2-7
CSASGGSGANVLTF	TGCAGTGCTAGTGGTGGCTCTGGGGCCAACGTCCTGACTTTC	NA	NA	TRBV20-1	TRBJ2-6
CASSQDGATNEKLFF	TGCGCCAGCAGCCAAGATGGAGCAACTAATGAAAAACTGTTTTTT	NA	NA	TRBV4-3	TRBJ1-4
CASRSLGGPNLFHEQYF	TGTGCCAGCAGAAGTCTTGGAGGGCCAAATCTTTTTCACGAGCAGTACTTC	NA	NA	TRBV6-1	TRBJ2-7
CASSYSGGADRETQYF	TGTGCCAGCAGTTACAGCGGGGGGGCCGACAGAGAGACCCAGTACTTC	TRBD2	NA	TRBV6-2/TRBV6-3	TRBJ2-5
CASSSQHTGELFF	TGTGCCAGCAGCTCCCAGCACACCGGGGAGCTGTTTTTT	NA	many	TRBV11-2	TRBJ2-2
CASTYQETQYF	TGTGCCAGCACGTATCAAGAGACCCAGTACTTC	NA	many	TRBV2	TRBJ2-5
CASRPRGATYEQYF	TGTGCCAGCAGACCCAGGGGGGCGACCTACGAGCAGTACTTC	NA	many	TRBV6-1	TRBJ2-7
CSARRQGIPYEQYF	TGCAGTGCTAGAAGGCAGGGGATTCCCTACGAGCAGTACTTC	NA	NA	TRBV20-1	TRBJ2-7
CASSQDWVGYEQYF	TGTGCCAGCAGCCAAGATTGGGTTGGCTACGAGCAGTACTTC	NA	few	TRBV4-2	TRBJ2-7
CASSGRDRGFSGANVLTF	TGTGCCAGCAGCGGCCGGGACAGGGGTTTCTCTGGGGCCAACGTCCTGACTTTC	TRBD1	NA	TRBV9	TRBJ2-6
CASSSRLAGMSSGANVLTF	TGTGCCAGCAGTTCCCGACTAGCGGGGATGTCCTCTGGGGCCAACGTCCTGACTTTC	TRBD2	many	TRBV6-2/TRBV6-3	TRBJ2-6
CASRTRGLNWGRASDTQYF	TGTGCCAGCAGAACCAGGGGGTTAAACTGGGGGAGGGCCTCAGATACGCAGTATTTT	NA	few	TRBV28	TRBJ2-3
CASSPGLPTTGQPQHF	TGTGCCAGCAGTCCGGGACTCCCTACAACGGGTCAGCCCCAGCATTTT	NA	NA	TRBV16	TRBJ1-5
CASRLGGNQPQHF	TGTGCCAGCAGGCTGGGGGGGAATCAGCCCCAGCATTTT	NA	NA	TRBV12-3/TRBV12-4	TRBJ1-5
CSVEVGGGRRPYEQYF	TGCAGCGTTGAAGTTGGGGGGGGGCGCCGACCCTACGAGCAGTACTTC	NA	NA	TRBV29-1	TRBJ2-7
CASRAQNQPQHF	TGTGCCAGCAGGGCGCAAAATCAGCCCCAGCATTTT	NA	many	TRBV6-1	TRBJ1-5
CATSDSQGGYGYTF	TGTGCCACCAGTGACTCACAGGGTGGGTATGGCTACACCTTC	NA	many	TRBV24-1	TRBJ1-2
CASSGRGQEPQHF	TGTGCCAGCAGTGGCAGGGGCCAGGAGCCCCAGCATTTT	NA	many	TRBV2	TRBJ1-5
CASSQVSGRAATEAFF	TGCGCCAGCAGCCAAGTATCGGGCAGGGCGGCCACTGAAGCTTTCTTT	NA	many	TRBV4-3	TRBJ1-1
CASSGFMGANTEAFF	TGTGCCAGCAGCGGGTTCATGGGGGCGAACACTGAAGCTTTCTTT	NA	many	TRBV11-1	TRBJ1-1
CASSATVDYGYTF	TGTGCCAGCAGTGCGACAGTAGACTATGGCTACACCTTC	NA	NA	TRBV12-3/TRBV12-4	TRBJ1-2
CASSYPTSGGLNTGELFF	TGTGCCAGCAGTTACCCGACTAGCGGGGGGCTCAACACCGGGGAGCTGTTTTTT	TRBD2	NA	TRBV6-2/TRBV6-3	TRBJ2-2
CASTLDRANTEAFF	TGTGCCAGCACCCTCGACAGGGCGAACACTGAAGCTTTCTTT	TRBD1	many	TRBV6-1	TRBJ1-1
CASGPGVYGYTF	TGTGCCAGCGGCCCGGGGGTCTATGGCTACACCTTC	NA	NA	TRBV14	TRBJ1-2
CSARLAGADTQYF	TGCAGTGCAAGACTAGCGGGAGCGGATACGCAGTATTTT	TRBD2	few	TRBV20-1	TRBJ2-3
CASRRDRGPPSYGYTF	TGTGCCAGCAGGAGGGACAGGGGCCCCCCCTCCTATGGCTACACCTTC	TRBD1	many	TRBV12-3/TRBV12-4	TRBJ1-2
CASSLGTLQGKTEKLFF	TGTGCCAGCAGCTTGGGAACCCTACAGGGGAAGACTGAAAAACTGTTTTTT	TRBD1	few	TRBV5-5	TRBJ1-4
CASSPPRAAVYGYTF	TGTGCCAGCAGCCCCCCCAGGGCGGCAGTCTATGGCTACACCTTC	NA	many	TRBV7-2	TRBJ1-2
CSAGTGPVYEQYF	TGCAGCGCCGGGACAGGGCCTGTCTACGAGCAGTACTTC	TRBD1	NA	TRBV29-1	TRBJ2-7
CASSLTGPTEKLFF	TGTGCCAGCAGTTTAACGGGCCCGACTGAAAAACTGTTTTTT	NA	few	TRBV27	TRBJ1-4
CASSLAGEDGYTF	TGTGCCAGCAGCTTAGCAGGGGAGGATGGCTACACCTTC	NA	NA	TRBV7-3	TRBJ1-2
CASHGGVGEKLFF	TGTGCCAGCCACGGAGGGGTCGGAGAAAAACTGTTTTTT	NA	many	TRBV11-2	TRBJ1-4
CANKPGQGARGNQPQHF	TGTGCCAACAAACCGGGACAGGGGGCGCGAGGGAATCAGCCCCAGCATTTT	TRBD1	many	TRBV12-3/TRBV12-4	TRBJ1-5
CASSFPPVETQYF	TGTGCCAGCAGTTTCCCTCCGGTCGAGACCCAGTACTTC	NA	many	TRBV12-3/TRBV12-4	TRBJ2-5
CASSPVDDNYGYTF	TGTGCCAGCAGCCCAGTAGATGATAACTATGGCTACACCTTC	NA	many	TRBV3-1	TRBJ1-2
CSASGDGRSTDTQYF	TGCAGTGCTAGTGGGGACGGCCGTAGCACAGATACGCAGTATTTT	NA	NA	TRBV20-1	TRBJ2-3